This is a list of T cell receptor beta chains from one sample in a study of T cell clonotyping in hematopoietic cell transplantation. Profiled with immunoSEQ multiplex PCR; TCRdb holds only in-frame clones, not every one. The sample records 75,000 to 95,000 clones, about 96% being singletons. This material consisted of peripheral blood mononuclear cells, taken before stem cell transplant. The receptors were gathered from a woman aged 45 to 65 with acute myeloid leukemia. Some clones in this sample may be carry-over from other donors' samples. The CDR3 runs from the conserved cysteine through the conserved F or W. D genes are given only for firm matches. For some rows the clone size is stated as once, few or many, or as a class when expanded; others skip it.

TRBV7-3	-	TRBJ2-6	-	TGTGCCAGCAGCTTAGGGGTGCCCTCTGGGGCCAACGTCCTGACTTTC	CASSLGVPSGANVLTF
TRBV30	-	TRBJ2-7	TRBD2	TGTGCCTGGAGTCGCGGACTAGCGGGGAGCTACGAGCAGTACTTC	CAWSRGLAGSYEQYF
TRBV10-3	-	TRBJ2-7	TRBD2	TGTGCCATCAGTGAGTCTAGCGGGGGCCCATCCTACGAGCAGTACTTC	CAISESSGGPSYEQYF
TRBV19	-	TRBJ2-7	-	TGTGCCAGTAAACAAGGACATGACGAGCAGTACTTC	CASKQGHDEQYF
TRBV5-1	-	TRBJ1-2	-	TGCGCCAGCAGCCCGGAAGGGAGGGATATAGATGGCTACACCTTC	CASSPEGRDIDGYTF
TRBV9	-	TRBJ1-2	-	TGTGCCAGCAGCGTAGATCCAGTGACCTATGGCTACACCTTC	CASSVDPVTYGYTF
TRBV4-1	-	TRBJ2-1	TRBD1	TGCGCCAGCAGCCCCCGGGACAGGGCTAATGAGCAGTTCTTC	CASSPRDRANEQFF
TRBV9	-	TRBJ2-6	-	TGTGCCACTACCCTTGAGGCCAACGTCCTGACTTTC	CATTLEANVLTF
TRBV30	-	TRBJ2-1	TRBD2	TGTGCCTGGAGTGTACTGGGAACCGGGACTAGCGGACTCAATGAGCAGTTCTTC	CAWSVLGTGTSGLNEQFF
TRBV25-1	-	TRBJ1-5	-	TGTGCCAGCAGTGGGTGGGGCAATCAGCCCCAGCATTTT	CASSGWGNQPQHF
TRBV5-1	-	TRBJ2-2	-	TGCGCCAGCAGCTTGGGCGGGACGAACACCGGGGAGCTGTTTTTT	CASSLGGTNTGELFF
TRBV12-5	-	TRBJ2-2	-	TGTGCTAGTGGTTTGACAGGGACCGGGGAGCTGTTTTTT	CASGLTGTGELFF
TRBV19	-	TRBJ2-3	TRBD2	TGTGCCAGTAGAAGGTCTAGCGGGGGGGTTGTGGATACGCAGTATTTT	CASRRSSGGVVDTQYF
TRBV30	-	TRBJ1-1	TRBD1	TGTGCCTGGCGCCGGGACAGGGGGCAAATTGAAGCTTTCTTT	CAWRRDRGQIEAFF
TRBV19	-	TRBJ1-5	-	TGTGCCAGTAGCGGCAGGGCAAGCAATCAGCCCCAGCATTTT	CASSGRASNQPQHF
TRBV11-2	-	TRBJ2-7	TRBD1	TGTGCCAGCAGCTCTAATGACAGGGGCGGCTACGAGCAGTACTTC	CASSSNDRGGYEQYF
TRBV9	-	TRBJ2-2	-	TGTGCCAGCAGCGCCGGGACCTCTTCCTCCGGGGAGCTGTTTTTT	CASSAGTSSSGELFF
TRBV19	-	TRBJ2-7	-	TGTGCCAGTAGTATAGACGGGGGCCTCTACGAGCAGTACTTC	CASSIDGGLYEQYF
TRBV19	-	TRBJ1-1	-	TGTGCCAGTAGTATAGGGGAGAACACTGAAGCTTTCTTT	CASSIGENTEAFF
TRBV27	-	TRBJ2-3	-	TGTGCCAGCAATACCCCCACAGATACGCAGTATTTT	CASNTPTDTQYF
TRBV19	-	TRBJ2-5	-	TGTGCCAGTACCAATACTAGGGGACAAGAGACCCAGTACTTC	CASTNTRGQETQYF
TRBV19	-	TRBJ1-6	-	TGTGCCAGTAGTCCGCAGGGAGGCACCTATAATTCACCCCTCCACTTT	CASSPQGGTYNSPLHF
TRBV25-1	once	TRBJ1-5	-	TGTGCTCGCAGGGTTTTCAATCAGCCCCAGCATTTT	CARRVFNQPQHF
TRBV29-1	-	TRBJ1-2	-	TGCAGCGTCGACGTCGGGGGAGGGGATGGCTACACCTTC	CSVDVGGGDGYTF
TRBV14	-	TRBJ2-2	-	TGTGCCAGCAGCCAAGTCGTATCCGGGGAGCTGTTTTTT	CASSQVVSGELFF
TRBV19	-	TRBJ1-1	-	TGTGCCAGTCGGTTGAACACTGAAGCTTTCTTT	CASRLNTEAFF
TRBV5-2	-	TRBJ1-2	-	TGTGCCAGCAATCTCTGCAGAGAGTACGAAAACCTAGGCTACACCTTC	CASNLCREYENLGYTF
TRBV6-5	-	TRBJ2-7	TRBD2	TGTGCCAGCAGATATTTAGCGGGAGGGTCCTACGAGCAGTACTTC	CASRYLAGGSYEQYF
TRBV30	-	TRBJ1-1	TRBD1	TGTGCCTGGAGGTCAGGGGGCGAAACTGAAGCTTTCTTT	CAWRSGGETEAFF
TRBV5-6	-	TRBJ1-2	TRBD1	TGTGCCAGCAGCTTCGGGACAGGGAGAAGAGTGAGCTATGGCTACACCTTC	CASSFGTGRRVSYGYTF
TRBV4-1	-	TRBJ2-1	TRBD2	TGCGCCAGCAGCCAAGAAATTGCTAGCGGGGGGGGTGAGCAGTTCTTC	CASSQEIASGGGEQFF
TRBV7-8	-	TRBJ2-5	TRBD1	TGTGCCAGCAGCCGCTTATACAGGGGAACGGAGACCCAGTACTTC	CASSRLYRGTETQYF
TRBV28	-	TRBJ2-7	-	TGTGCCAGCAGTTTATACGCCCAGCAGTACTTC	CASSLYAQQYF
TRBV6-1	-	TRBJ1-6	-	TGTGCCAGCAGTGAAGTAGAGGGGGGAGGTTTCCACTTT	CASSEVEGGGFHF
TRBV5-1	-	TRBJ2-3	TRBD1	TGCGCCAGCAGCCCGACAGGGGATACGCAGTATTTT	CASSPTGDTQYF
TRBV19	once	TRBJ1-4	-	TGTGCCAGTAAGGGCCAGGGGATATTCGGTGCAACTAATGAAAAACTGTTTTTT	CASKGQGIFGATNEKLFF
TRBV19	-	TRBJ2-5	TRBD2	TGTGCCAGTAGGCTCGCGGGAGCGGAGACCCAGTACTTC	CASRLAGAETQYF
TRBV30	-	TRBJ1-4	-	TGTGCCTGGAATCTTCGGGGGCGCACTGAAAAACTGTTTTTT	CAWNLRGRTEKLFF
TRBV5-1	-	TRBJ2-7	-	TGCGCCAGCAGCTCTAATCCGGGTTCAGACGAGCAGTACTTC	CASSSNPGSDEQYF
TRBV18	-	TRBJ2-7	-	TGTGCCAGCTCACCGATCAGAGACGAGCAGTACTTC	CASSPIRDEQYF
TRBV27	-	TRBJ1-2	-	TGTGCCAGCAGCCGATCGGACAGATATGGCTACACCTTC	CASSRSDRYGYTF
TRBV6-1	-	TRBJ1-1	-	TGTGCCACTGCATATATGAGGGACACTGAAGCTTTCTTT	CATAYMRDTEAFF